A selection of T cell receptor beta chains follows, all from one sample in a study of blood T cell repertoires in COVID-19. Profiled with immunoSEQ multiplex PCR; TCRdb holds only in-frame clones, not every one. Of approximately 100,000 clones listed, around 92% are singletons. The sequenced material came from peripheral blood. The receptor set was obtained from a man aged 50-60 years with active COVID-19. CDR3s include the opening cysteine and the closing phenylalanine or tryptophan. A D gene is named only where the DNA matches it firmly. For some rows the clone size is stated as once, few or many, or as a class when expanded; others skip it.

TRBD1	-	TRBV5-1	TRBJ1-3	TGCGCCAGCAGCTTGGGCGGGACAGGGGGAACTGGAAACACCATATATTTT	CASSLGGTGGTGNTIYF
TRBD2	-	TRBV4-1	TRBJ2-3	TGCGCCAGCAACCAAGGGCCGGGGGGGCTCACAGATACGCAGTATTTT	CASNQGPGGLTDTQYF
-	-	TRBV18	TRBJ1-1	TGTGCCAGCTCACCGGAACAGCAAGCATTGAACACTGAAGCTTTCTTT	CASSPEQQALNTEAFF
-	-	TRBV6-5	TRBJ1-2	TGTGCCAGCACCGGTGTGTTTCACTATGGCTACACCTTC	CASTGVFHYGYTF
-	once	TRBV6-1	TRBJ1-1	TGTGCCAGCAGTGAAACGGGGGTAGTGACTGAAGCTTTCTTT	CASSETGVVTEAFF
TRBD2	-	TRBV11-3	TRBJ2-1	TGTGCCAGCAGCTACCAGTCGGCTAGCGGGTTACAGAGCTCCTACAATGAGCAGTTCTTC	CASSYQSASGLQSSYNEQFF
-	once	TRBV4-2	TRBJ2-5	TGTGCCAGCAGCTGGTTTGGAGGAGACCAAGAGACCCAGTACTTC	CASSWFGGDQETQYF
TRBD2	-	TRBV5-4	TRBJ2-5	TGTGCCAGCAGCTTCTTACTAGCGGGGCAAGAGACCCAGTACTTC	CASSFLLAGQETQYF
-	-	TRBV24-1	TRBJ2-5	TGTGCCACCAGTGATTTGGAACAGAAAGAGACCCAGTACTTC	CATSDLEQKETQYF
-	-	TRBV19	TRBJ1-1	TGTGCCAGTACTACAGGGTATACTGAAGCTTTCTTT	CASTTGYTEAFF
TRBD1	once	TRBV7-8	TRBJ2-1	TGTGCCAGCGACCCCCAGGGGGCATGGAATGAGCAGTTCTTC	CASDPQGAWNEQFF
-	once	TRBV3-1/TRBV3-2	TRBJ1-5	TGTGCCAGCAGCCAAGGCGGGGGTCAGCCCCAGCATTTT	CASSQGGGQPQHF
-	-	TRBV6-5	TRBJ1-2	TGTGCCAGCAGTTCCCCGTTTAGAGGGGGCTATGGCTACACCTTC	CASSSPFRGGYGYTF
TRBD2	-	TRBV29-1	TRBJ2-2	TGCAGCGTTCGGACTAGCATTTACACCGGGGAGCTGTTTTTT	CSVRTSIYTGELFF
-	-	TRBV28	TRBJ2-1	TGTGCCAGCACCCCTGCCGGGACACCCGAATCCTACAATGAGCAGTTCTTC	CASTPAGTPESYNEQFF
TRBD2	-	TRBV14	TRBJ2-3	TGTGCCAGCAGCCAACTCGGGACTAGCGGGAGTACGCAGTATTTT	CASSQLGTSGSTQYF